The present T cell receptor (beta chain) was sequenced within a study of cytomegalovirus exposure and HLA in healthy donors. Points from the study as a whole: Reports described diagnosis of cytomegalovirus status by the classifier as highly specific and sensitive. A list of approximately 160 TCR beta chains associated with cytomegalovirus was given.

The germline CDR1 and CDR2 sequences are SGDLS and YYNGEE. Trimming shortened V by 0 bases and J by 3 bases, and 10 bases separated the two germline ends. CDR3 length: 14 residues. Notes on this clone: What it binds is not known. Distinct nucleotide sequences in the sample also encode this CDR3.

This table comes from immunoSEQ multiplex PCR, and its TCRdb copy is limited to in-frame clones, with some not included. The repertoire includes 150,000 to 200,000 clones, about 87% of them detected once, and roughly 1.3% sits in the top ten. Source material: PBMCs. V usage is TRBV9 and J usage is TRBJ2-7, with D possibly matching TRBD2 (6 bases). The receptor comes from a woman between 25 and 40 years old in good health and CMV-seronegative. The CDR3 sequence is CASSVGGGDYEQYF. The CDR3 nucleotides are TGTGCCAGCAGCGTAGGCGGCGGGGACTACGAGCAGTACTTC.